What follows describes a single TCR beta chain. This clone was counted once. The clone's antigen remains unknown. Base-call qualities are not available, and no considerably larger clone is one nucleotide away. This entry comes from a study of a mutant IDH1 vaccine in newly diagnosed glioma (dated by TCRdb to 2020 to 2023). Describing the broader study: In the chemotherapy-containing groups, vaccination started alongside temozolomide cycles, whereas in patients who had radiotherapy alone it started 4-6 weeks after radiotherapy. Of the roughly 34 treated patients, about 62% were male and around 40% were female, and a mean age of approximately 40 years was recorded. Before enrollment, patients had received standard therapy of radiotherapy alone, temozolomide alone, or radiochemotherapy with temozolomide; most received the combination. Visit V12 was the week-35 safety follow-up and visit V13 was the week-47 end of study. Peripheral blood samples were drawn at six visits, namely V03 (baseline), V05, V07, V10, V12 and V13. Longitudinal TCRB deep sequencing was done for 25 to 30 treated patients, wherever samples were available for exploratory analyses. Beyond this particular receptor, the publication reports: Selection of PBMC samples for TCRB deep sequencing was based on availability. Across multiple MHC alleles, vaccine-induced immune responses were seen in around 94% of patients. Pseudoprogression appeared unrelated to alterations in the top peripheral T cell clonotypes detected by TCRB sequencing. According to the authors, sample limitations meant that analyses of patient blood samples could not be reproduced.

The library was obtained by the immunoSEQ multiplex PCR assay. Rearranged TCR beta chain sequences were amplified using the hsTCRB Kit according to the manufacturer's protocol. Sequencing of TCRB libraries was carried out on an Illumina MiSeq. Per the original workflow: Demultiplexing, trimming and gene mapping were performed with the kit vendor's proprietary platform. Imported from immuneACCESS, the table was reduced by TCRdb to in-frame sequences with V and J called. These copies leave out some clones; in studies compared against another copy, an unresolved V gene accounts for under half, and the cause of the remainder is not known. V and J calls and clone size are copied from that table; D and trimming were computed from the DNA. This sample gives over 40,000 clones in total; roughly nine tenths of them show up just once. Clones ranked in the top ten supply around 1.5% of the sample. In light of the paper, this sample's time point label describes: week 35, safety follow-up. A 20-mer mutant IDH1 peptide at 300 micrograms in Montanide made up each vaccine dose, which was injected subcutaneously together with topical imiquimod. Patients received eight vaccinations in weeks 1, 3, 5, 7, 11, 15, 19 and 23, corresponding to visits V03 through V10. The donors had newly diagnosed IDH1-mutant astrocytomas of WHO grade 3 or 4 that showed loss of nuclear ATRX. The samples were drawn from NOA16, a multicentre, single-arm, open-label phase I trial in Germany that tested a mutant IDH1 peptide vaccine in humans for the first time. Genomic DNA for TCRB sequencing was extracted from EDTA blood using the DNeasy Blood and Tissue Kit.

From the germline V gene, CDR1 is SNHLY and CDR2 is FYNNEI. The CDR3 starts with the cysteine, ends with the phenylalanine, and has 13 residues. Only the CDR3 portion is preserved as DNA: 39 bases, with reading frame beginning at the first base. The junction carries 14 bases between V and J, which are trimmed by 4 bases and 10 bases respectively. The receptor was isolated from a man in his forties or fifties with glioma. The sample in question was PBMCs, obtained from a glioma patient whose treatment included an IDH1 peptide vaccine. The V and J segments used are TRBV2 and TRBJ2-1, with the D gene not confidently named. The CDR3 protein: CASSAGSVSEQFF. The DNA reads TGTGCCAGCAGTGCGGGCAGCGTAAGCGAGCAGTTCTTC.